This passage covers 29 T cell receptor beta chains from one sample sequenced in a study of CXCR3-negative and CXCR3-positive naive CD8 T cells. The authors made the TRB cDNA libraries by 5' RACE using UMI labels. After re-calling the 5' RACE reads, TCRdb lists one entry per CDR3 protein, DNA absent. The sample includes around 50,000 distinct CDR3 sequences. The sequenced sample was naive CXCR3- CD8+ T cells from blood. Subset given: CD45RO-CCR7+CD27+CD95- naive CD8+ T cells lacking CXCR3 (TNR3-). These receptors were obtained from a human donor in good health. Some clones in this sample may be carry-over from other donors' samples.

The CDR3 is CASSVGQGAYEQYF. This chain uses TRBV5-6 with TRBJ2-7; the TCRdb D gene call, TRBD1, has no DNA to confirm it. There are 14 residues in the CDR3. Germline CDR1 is SGHDT and CDR2 is YYEEEE.

Its frequency marks this clonotype as medium-sized. The rearrangement uses TRBV10-1 and TRBJ1-6. The germline V gene has CDR1 WNHNN and CDR2 SYGVQD (reference sequence). CDR3 size: 16 residues. The CDR3 is CASSESTDGLNSPLHF.

V usage is TRBV29-1 and J usage is TRBJ1-1. The length of the CDR3 is 13 residues. Germline V gives CDR1 SQVTM, CDR2 ANQGSEA. CDR3 loop: CSVEDGMNTEAFF.

The rearrangement uses TRBV6-2 or TRBV6-3 and TRBJ2-7; the D call from TCRdb, TRBD1, cannot be confirmed without DNA. Germline CDR1 and CDR2: MNHEY and SVGEGT. The length of the CDR3 is 18 residues. The chain's CDR3 is CASSYPSGGGRDPYEQYF.

CDR3: CASSQTGPNTEAFF. The chain uses TRBV19 and TRBJ1-1; the D gene TCRdb calls, TRBD1, cannot be checked with no DNA. The CDR3 sequence is 14 residues long. Germline V gene data show CDR1 as LNHDA and CDR2 as SQIVND (reference sequence).

This chain links TRBV7-3 with TRBJ2-2. The germline gives CDR1 SGHTA, CDR2 FQGTGA. This CDR3 has 15 residues. CDR3 amino acids: CASSVSVMNTGELFF.

This chain links TRBV27 with TRBJ2-7; TCRdb reports TRBD2, a call that lacks DNA to check it against. Germline assignment: CDR1 MNHEY and CDR2 SMNVEV (reference sequence). The CDR3 loop spans 17 amino acids. The CDR3 sequence is CASSLQMPGLAAYEQYF.

The CDR3 here is CASGFSSSTPYGYTF. The V call is TRBV12-5, the J call TRBJ1-2. The CDR3 loop spans 15 amino acids. Germline loops: CDR1 LGHNT, CDR2 FRNRAP.

CDR3 in amino acids: CASSEPTGSSGANVLTF. The rearrangement links TRBV7-3 to TRBJ2-6. The germline gives CDR1 SGHTA, CDR2 FQGTGA. The CDR3 loop spans 17 amino acids.

J is TRBJ2-4 and V is TRBV28; TCRdb gives TRBD2 as the D gene, but with no DNA this cannot be confirmed. This CDR3 contains 17 residues. CDR1 and CDR2 (germline): MDHEN, SYDVKM. CDR3 region: CASSQGTSGGAMDIQYF.

This chain connects TRBV20-1 to TRBJ1-2; TCRdb proposes TRBD1, but this gene call is untestable without DNA. CDR3 size: 11 residues. Germline CDR1 reads DFQATT; CDR2 reads SNEGSKA (reference sequence). This CDR3 reads CSARAGTAPPF.

The chain carries TRBV7-9 and TRBJ1-2; without DNA, the TCRdb call of TRBD1 cannot be checked. Germline V gene lookup returns CDR1 SEHNR and CDR2 FQNEAQ (reference sequence). The length of the CDR3 is 12 residues. The CDR3 sequence is CASSLPPGDYTF.

This chain joins TRBV7-9 and TRBJ2-2; the TCRdb call, TRBD1, lacks DNA for checking. CDR1 and CDR2 from the germline V gene are SEHNR and FQNEAQ (reference sequence). The CDR3 is 15 amino acids. The CDR3: CASSPRTGVTGELFF.

The V call is TRBV7-8, the J call TRBJ2-2; the TCRdb call, TRBD2, lacks DNA for checking. Germline assignment: CDR1 SGHVS and CDR2 FQNEAQ. The CDR3 is made up of 15 amino acids. CDR3 amino acids: CASRPGLTNTGELFF.

The chain has TRBV28 and TRBJ2-3. There are 12 residues in the CDR3. CDR1 and CDR2 (germline): MDHEN, SYDVKM. The CDR3: CASSLFSDTQYF.

The chain uses TRBV28 and TRBJ2-1; the D call of TRBD2 rests on TCRdb alone, since no DNA is present to check it. There are 15 residues in the CDR3. Per germline, CDR1 MDHEN and CDR2 SYDVKM. CDR3 in amino acids: CASSLPWRDYNEQFF.

The rearrangement joins TRBV29-1 to TRBJ2-1; TCRdb's D gene call, TRBD2, goes unchecked for lack of DNA. The CDR3 sequence is 17 residues long. CDR1 is SQVTM and CDR2 is ANQGSEA in the germline V gene. The CDR3 spells CSVEGLAGGSSYNEQFF.

This chain joins TRBV29-1 and TRBJ1-2; as DNA is missing, the TRBD1 call by TCRdb cannot be tested. The CDR3 contains 13 residues. Germline V gene sequence: CDR1 SQVTM, CDR2 ANQGSEA. The CDR3 here is CSVEYAGDYGYTF.

The chain couples TRBV5-5 to TRBJ2-1; the TCRdb call, TRBD2, lacks DNA for checking. The germline gives CDR1 SGHKS, CDR2 YYEKEE (reference sequence). The CDR3 sequence is 14 residues long. The CDR3: CASSLGVSGPEQFF.

This chain connects TRBV7-2 to TRBJ1-3. Germline assignment: CDR1 SGHTA and CDR2 FQGNSA. This CDR3 has 15 amino acids. This CDR3 is CASSLTDQLGNTIYF.

The chain uses TRBV20-1 and TRBJ1-1; the TCRdb call, TRBD1, lacks DNA for checking. In germline, CDR1 is DFQATT, CDR2 SNEGSKA (reference sequence). The CDR3 covers 15 residues. CDR3 in amino acids: CSARAIGHSNTEAFF.

This chain joins TRBV24-1 and TRBJ1-5; the TCRdb D gene call, TRBD1, has no DNA to confirm it. Germline lookup yields CDR1 KGHDR and CDR2 SFDVKD. The CDR3 is 14 residues long. The CDR3 loop reads CATSGQGVNQPQHF.

The chain uses TRBV12-3 or TRBV12-4 and TRBJ2-7; TCRdb selects TRBD1, and the lack of DNA leaves this call unchecked. The CDR3 runs to 16 residues. CDR3 sequence reads: CASSLLSAGPGYEQYF.

The genes are TRBV7-9 and TRBJ2-5. Germline lookup yields CDR1 SEHNR and CDR2 FQNEAQ (reference sequence). The CDR3 covers 14 residues. The chain's CDR3 is CASSLFEAAETQYF.

This sequence joins TRBV6-2 or TRBV6-3 and TRBJ2-2; absent DNA, TCRdb's TRBD2 call cannot be checked. There are 17 residues in the CDR3. CDR1 and CDR2 from the germline V gene are MNHEY and SVGEGT. The CDR3 reads CATHAFPLAGNTGELFF.

This chain joins TRBV2 and TRBJ1-1. CDR1 SNHLY and CDR2 FYNNEI come from the germline V gene. The CDR3 totals 11 residues. CDR3 residues: CASRGNTEAFF.

V usage is TRBV9 and J usage is TRBJ2-2; TCRdb calls TRBD1, which cannot be checked without DNA. CDR1 is SGDLS and CDR2 is YYNGEE in the germline V gene. CDR3 length equals 14 residues. CDR3 residues: CASSVGGGSGELFF.

The chain uses TRBV29-1 and TRBJ1-2; there is no DNA to check the TCRdb D call of TRBD1. The CDR3 spans 11 residues. Germline CDR1 and CDR2: SQVTM and ANQGSEA. CDR3 in amino acids: CSVLRGQGYTF.

This rearrangement joins TRBV29-1 to TRBJ2-5; TCRdb names TRBD1, which stays unverified in the absence of DNA. Germline V gene lookup returns CDR1 SQVTM and CDR2 ANQGSEA. The CDR3 spans 14 residues. CDR3 sequence reads: CSAGGGVSSETQYF.